One and the same sample provided the 17 T cell receptor beta chains below, sequenced in a study of T cells in Graves' hyperthyroidism and ophthalmopathy (dated by TCRdb to about 2019). Library preparation was by multiplex PCR. Sequencer: Illumina HiSeq 2000. Amplification of TCR beta CDR3 regions was carried out from RNA transcripts. For the first round of RT-PCR on the TCR CDR3, the HTBI primer set was used together with the Qiagen OneStep RT-PCR kit. TCRdb reprocessed the public reads (quality trimming at Q25 with fastp, clone calling with MiXCR) and kept in-frame beta chains. Rows with one shared CDR3 protein collapse into an entry with the most common genes and DNA. This sample holds around 690,000 distinct CDR3 sequences; about a fifth were observed only once. The top ten constitute 30% to 40% of the sample. Specimen: blood. Receptors originate from a man in his thirties or forties with Graves' ophthalmopathy.

This clonotype has just one count. This chain uses TRBV9 with TRBJ1-1; 12 bases fit TRBD1. This CDR3 is 15 amino acids long. Germline trimming cut 3 bases from V and 4 bases from J; bases unmatched to any gene: 4. Germline V gives CDR1 SGDLS, CDR2 YYNGEE. CDR3 amino acids: CASSAGQGAFTEAFF. Written as DNA, the CDR3 is TGTGCCAGCAGCGCGGGACAGGGGGCTTTCACTGAAGCTTTCTTT.

Concerning this clonotype itself: An end of the junction does not agree with germline; a read error may underlie this. The rearrangement links TRBV5-6 to TRBJ1-1; the match to TRBD1 covers 8 bases. CDR3 length: 12 residues. Germline CDR1 is SGHDT and CDR2 is YYEEEE. The CDR3 is CVSSLGQGQTFF. The DNA for the CDR3 is TGTGTCAGCAGCCTAGGACAGGGTCAGACTTTCTTT.

The rearrangement links TRBV7-9 to TRBJ1-1; possibly TRBD1 for D (6 bases). The CDR3 runs to 14 residues. Germline V gene sequence: CDR1 SEHNR, CDR2 FQNEAQ (reference sequence). V was shortened by 5 bases and J by 4 bases, with 14 bases between the two germline ends. In DNA form, the CDR3 reads TGTGCCAGCAGCAAAGACAGGCTTTCCACTGAAGCTTTCTTT. This codes for CASSKDRLSTEAFF.

As regards this clonotype: The junction departs from germline at one end; a sequencing error may be responsible. This chain uses TRBV12-3 or TRBV12-4 with TRBJ2-7; D gene uncertain. The CDR3 totals 13 residues. The CDR3 region has the DNA TGTACCAGCAGTTTAACGTCCTCCTACGAGCAGTACTTC. Translated: CTSSLTSSYEQYF.

This clonotype was seen repeatedly, ten times or more. The chain uses TRBV28 and TRBJ1-2, with D hard to call. The CDR3 is made up of 14 amino acids. Germline CDR1 reads MDHEN; CDR2 reads SYDVKM. The V and J ends lost 4 bases and 4 bases respectively, with 13 bases between them. Here the CDR3 DNA reads TGTGCCAGCAGTTCCCCCTCGCAGCCCTATGGCTACACCTTC. It yields the protein CASSSPSQPYGYTF.

V is TRBV29-1 and J is TRBJ2-5; D may correspond to TRBD1 or TRBD2 (5 bases each). Germline V CDR1 and CDR2: SQVTM, ANQGSEA. The CDR3 totals 14 residues. V lost 4 bases, J lost 1 base, and 13 bases lay in between. CDR3 DNA: TGCAGCGTTGGAGGGACGGCGGTCCAAGAGACCCAGTACTTC. Protein: CSVGGTAVQETQYF.

The V call is TRBV12-3 or TRBV12-4, the J call TRBJ2-2; TRBD2 matches at 9 bases. The CDR3 is 15 residues long. J gave up 3 bases and V 8 bases, and 7 bases lay outside the gene matches. CDR3 loop: CASQPRLADTGELFF. The CDR3 coding sequence is TGTGCCAGCCAGCCGCGACTAGCGGACACCGGGGAGCTGTTTTTT.

This clonotype came up a few times. The rearrangement links TRBV6-1 to TRBJ1-5; 7 bases are a match to TRBD1. CDR3 length: 13 amino acids. In germline, CDR1 is MNHNS, CDR2 SASEGT. V lost 5 bases to trimming and J lost 7 bases; unmatched junction nucleotides: 5. In DNA form, the CDR3 reads TGTGCCAGCAGTCATCGAGGGGGCCAGCCCCAGCATTTT. Amino acid sequence: CASSHRGGQPQHF.

This chain uses TRBV19 with TRBJ2-1, with 13 bases aligning to TRBD2. V shed 8 bases, J shed 8 bases, and the junction held 6 bases outside the gene matches. This CDR3 spans 14 amino acids. Germline CDR1 LNHDA, CDR2 SQIVND (reference sequence). The CDR3 DNA is TGTGCCAGTGGAAAAGGGACTAGCGGGGATGAGCAGTTCTTC. Translating gives CASGKGTSGDEQFF. The entire variable domain, with the rest obtained from reference TRBV19 and TRBJ2-1, is as follows: DGGITQSPKYLFRKEGQNVTLSCEQNLNHDAMYWYRQDPGQGLRLIYYSQIVNDFQKGDIAEGYSVSREKKESFPLTVTSAQKNPTAFYLCASGKGTSGDEQFFGPGTRLTVL.

The V gene is TRBV15, the J gene TRBJ2-1, with 11 bases fitting TRBD2. Unmatched junction bases numbered 7, after V lost 0 bases and J lost 6 bases. This CDR3 comprises 17 residues. The germline V gene encodes CDR1 LNHNV and CDR2 YYDKDF (reference sequence). The CDR3 sequence is CATSRDRASGRSNEQFF. In DNA form, the CDR3 reads TGTGCCACCAGCAGAGATCGGGCTAGCGGGAGGAGCAATGAGCAGTTCTTC.

This clonotype has a handful of counts. V usage is TRBV4-1 and J usage is TRBJ2-3; D unclear. Germline V gene sequence: CDR1 MGHRA, CDR2 YSYEKL. V was pared by 0 bases and J by 0 bases, with 7 bases between. The CDR3 runs to 15 residues. In DNA, the CDR3 is TGCGCCAGCAGCCAAGATTTACGGAGCACAGATACGCAGTATTTT. Protein sequence: CASSQDLRSTDTQYF.

The chain recombines TRBV7-4 with TRBJ1-5, with a possible D match to TRBD1 (6 bases). From germline, CDR1 is SGHVT and CDR2 SQSDAQ. V lost 5 bases and J lost 2, with 16 bases in between. The CDR3 loop spans 16 amino acids. The chain's CDR3 is CASSPPGERGNQPQHF. CDR3 DNA: TGTGCCAGCAGCCCGCCAGGGGAAAGAGGCAATCAGCCCCAGCATTTT.

This clonotype was observed at least ten times. V is TRBV11-2 and J is TRBJ2-3; D not certain. The length of the CDR3 is 12 residues. Germline values: CDR1 SGHAT, CDR2 FQNNGV. Trimming removed 6 bases from V and 6 bases from J, with 10 bases in between. The CDR3 nucleotides are TGTGCCAGCAGGCTCAGTGTGGATACGCAGTATTTT. This sequence encodes CASRLSVDTQYF.

Turning to this clonotype: This could be a read error, since a much larger clone is one nucleotide away. The genes are TRBV2 and TRBJ2-5; weak D call: TRBD1 (6 bases). CDR3 size: 14 residues. CDR1 SNHLY and CDR2 FYNNEI come from the germline V gene. CDR3 loop: CDSSELGHPGTQYF. CDR3 coding DNA: TGTGACAGCAGTGAATTGGGACACCCTGGGACCCAGTACTTC.

This chain uses TRBV5-1 with TRBJ2-7; TRBD1 or TRBD2 may be the D gene (6 bases each). The CDR3 covers 15 residues. CDR1 and CDR2 from the germline V gene are SGHRS and YFSETQ. The V end was cut by 6 bases, the J end by 1 base, with 17 bases between. The CDR3 here is CASTQRGDASYEQYF. The CDR3 region has the DNA TGCGCCAGCACCCAAAGGGGGGACGCTTCCTACGAGCAGTACTTC.

The rearrangement joins TRBV20-1 to TRBJ2-7, with D perhaps matching TRBD2 (5 bases). The CDR3 runs to 15 residues. Trimming cost V 5 bases and J 3 bases, with 20 bases left between them. The germline CDR1 and CDR2 sequences are DFQATT and SNEGSKA (reference sequence). CDR3 protein: CSAPTSSGLNYEQYF. For the CDR3, the DNA is TGCAGTGCTCCAACCTCGAGCGGATTAAACTACGAGCAGTACTTC.

This clonotype occurred a few times. The chain uses TRBV9 and TRBJ2-1, with D possibly TRBD1 on 5 matching bases. The CDR3 has 14 amino acids. The V gene's germline CDR1 is SGDLS and CDR2 YYNGEE. Trimming left V 1 base short and J 4 bases short, with 9 bases between. This CDR3 reads CASSVTQGYNEQFF. The CDR3 nucleotides are TGTGCCAGCAGCGTAACCCAGGGATACAATGAGCAGTTCTTC.